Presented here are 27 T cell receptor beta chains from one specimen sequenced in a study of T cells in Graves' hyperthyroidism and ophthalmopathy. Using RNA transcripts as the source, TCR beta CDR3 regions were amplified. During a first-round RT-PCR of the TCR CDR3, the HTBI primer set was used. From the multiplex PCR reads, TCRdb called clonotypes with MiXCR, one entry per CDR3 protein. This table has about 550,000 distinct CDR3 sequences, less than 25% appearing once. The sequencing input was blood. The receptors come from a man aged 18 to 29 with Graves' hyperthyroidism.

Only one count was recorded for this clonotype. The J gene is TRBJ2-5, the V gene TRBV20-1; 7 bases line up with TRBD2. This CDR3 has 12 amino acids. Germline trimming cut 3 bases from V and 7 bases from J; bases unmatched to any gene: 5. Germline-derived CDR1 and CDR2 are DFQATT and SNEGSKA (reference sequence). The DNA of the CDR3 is TGCAGTGCTAGGGGGGGGTCGGTGACCCAGTACTTC. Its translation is CSARGGSVTQYF.

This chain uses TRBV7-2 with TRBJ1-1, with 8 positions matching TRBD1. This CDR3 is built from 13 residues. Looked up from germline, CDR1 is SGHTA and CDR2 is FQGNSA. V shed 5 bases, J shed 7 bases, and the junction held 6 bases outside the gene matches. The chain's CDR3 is CASSPQGASEAFF. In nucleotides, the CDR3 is TGTGCCAGCAGCCCGCAGGGGGCGAGTGAAGCTTTCTTT. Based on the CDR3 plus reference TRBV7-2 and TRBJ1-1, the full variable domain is GAGVSQSPSNKVTEKGKDVELRCDPISGHTALYWYRQSLGQGLEFLIYFQGNSAPDKSGLPSDRFSAERTGGSVSTLTIQRTQQEDSAVYLCASSPQGASEAFFGQGTRLTVV.

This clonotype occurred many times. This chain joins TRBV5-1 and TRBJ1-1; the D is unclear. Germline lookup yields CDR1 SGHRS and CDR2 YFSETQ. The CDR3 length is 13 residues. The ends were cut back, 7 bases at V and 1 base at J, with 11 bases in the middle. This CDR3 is CASASDENTEAFF. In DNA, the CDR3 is TGCGCCAGCGCCTCCGATGAGAACACTGAAGCTTTCTTT.

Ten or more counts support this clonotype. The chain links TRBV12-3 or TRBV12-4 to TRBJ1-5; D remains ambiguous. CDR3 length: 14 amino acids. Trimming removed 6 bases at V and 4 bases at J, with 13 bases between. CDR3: CASSPGDRNQPQHF. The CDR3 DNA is TGTGCCAGCAGCCCCGGGGATAGAAATCAGCCCCAGCATTTT.

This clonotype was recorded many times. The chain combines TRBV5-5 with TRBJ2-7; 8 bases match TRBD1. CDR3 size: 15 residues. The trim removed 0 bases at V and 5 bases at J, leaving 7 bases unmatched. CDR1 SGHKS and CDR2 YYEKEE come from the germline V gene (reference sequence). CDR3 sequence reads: CASSLGQGAFDEQYF. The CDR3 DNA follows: TGTGCCAGCAGCTTGGGGCAGGGGGCGTTCGACGAGCAGTACTTC.

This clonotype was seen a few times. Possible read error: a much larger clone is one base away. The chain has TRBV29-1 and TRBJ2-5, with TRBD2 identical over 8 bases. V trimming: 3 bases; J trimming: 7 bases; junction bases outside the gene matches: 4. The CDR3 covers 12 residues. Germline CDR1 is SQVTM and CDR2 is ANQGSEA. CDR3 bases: TGCAGCGTTGAGGGACTAGAAGGGACCCAGTACTTC. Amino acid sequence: CSVEGLEGTQYF.

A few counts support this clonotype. In nucleotides, the CDR3 is TGTGCCAGCCGATACGGGGGGGTCCTTGCCAGCTCCTATAATTCACCCCTCCACTTT. Protein: CASRYGGVLASSYNSPLHF. The V gene is TRBV6-5, the J gene TRBJ1-6, with D perhaps matching TRBD1 (5 bases). V was shortened by 8 bases and J by 0 bases, with 23 bases between the two germline ends. From germline, CDR1 is MNHEY and CDR2 SVGAGI. The CDR3 consists of 19 residues.

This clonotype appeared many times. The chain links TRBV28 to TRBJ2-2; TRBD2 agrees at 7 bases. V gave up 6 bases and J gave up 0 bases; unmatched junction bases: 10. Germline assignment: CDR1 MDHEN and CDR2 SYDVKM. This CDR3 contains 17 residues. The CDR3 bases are TGTGCCAGCAGGGGGGGTAGCGGGCCCCCGAACACCGGGGAGCTGTTTTTT. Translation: CASRGGSGPPNTGELFF.

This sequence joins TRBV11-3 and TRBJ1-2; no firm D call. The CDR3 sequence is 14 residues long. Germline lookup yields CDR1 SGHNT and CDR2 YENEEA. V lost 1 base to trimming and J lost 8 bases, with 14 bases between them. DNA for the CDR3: TGTGCCAGCAGCTTAGGGAAGCCGACCCGGGGCTACACCTTC. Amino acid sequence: CASSLGKPTRGYTF.

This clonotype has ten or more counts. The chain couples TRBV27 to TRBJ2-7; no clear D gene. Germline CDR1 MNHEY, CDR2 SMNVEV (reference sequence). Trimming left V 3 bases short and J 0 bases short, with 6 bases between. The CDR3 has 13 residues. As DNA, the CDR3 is TGTGCCAGCAGTTTCGCCTACTCCTACGAGCAGTACTTC. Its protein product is CASSFAYSYEQYF.

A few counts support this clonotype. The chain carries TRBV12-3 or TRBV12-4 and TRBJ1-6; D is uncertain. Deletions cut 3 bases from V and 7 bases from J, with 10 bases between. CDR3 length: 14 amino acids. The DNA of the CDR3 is TGTGCCAGCAGTTTTAGGCACCGCAATTCACCCCTCCACTTT. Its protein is CASSFRHRNSPLHF.

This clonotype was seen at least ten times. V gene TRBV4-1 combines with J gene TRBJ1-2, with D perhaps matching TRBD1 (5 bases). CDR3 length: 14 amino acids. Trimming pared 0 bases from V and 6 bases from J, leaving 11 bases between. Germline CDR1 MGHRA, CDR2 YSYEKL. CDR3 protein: CASSQEPGMDGYTF. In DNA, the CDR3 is TGCGCCAGCAGCCAAGAACCAGGGATGGATGGCTACACCTTC.

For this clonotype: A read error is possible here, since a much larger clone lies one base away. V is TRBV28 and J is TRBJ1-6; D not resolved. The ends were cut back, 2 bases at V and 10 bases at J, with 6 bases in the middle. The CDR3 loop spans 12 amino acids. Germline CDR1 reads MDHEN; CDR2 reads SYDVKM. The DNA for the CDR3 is TGTGCCAGCAGTTTAGGGGAGTCACCCCTCCACTTT. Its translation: CASSLGESPLHF.

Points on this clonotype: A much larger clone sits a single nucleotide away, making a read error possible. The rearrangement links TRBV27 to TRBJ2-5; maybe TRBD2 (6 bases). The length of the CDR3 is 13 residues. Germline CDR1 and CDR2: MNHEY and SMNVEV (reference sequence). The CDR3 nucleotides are TGTGCCAGCAGAAATGGGATTCGGGAGACCAAGTACTTC. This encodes CASRNGIRETKYF.

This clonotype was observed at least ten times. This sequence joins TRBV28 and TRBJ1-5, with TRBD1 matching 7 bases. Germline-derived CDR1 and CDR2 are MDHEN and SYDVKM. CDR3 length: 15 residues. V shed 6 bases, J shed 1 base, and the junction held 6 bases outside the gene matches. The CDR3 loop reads CASSRQGGSNQPQHF. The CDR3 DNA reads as TGTGCCAGCAGCAGACAGGGCGGCAGCAATCAGCCCCAGCATTTT.

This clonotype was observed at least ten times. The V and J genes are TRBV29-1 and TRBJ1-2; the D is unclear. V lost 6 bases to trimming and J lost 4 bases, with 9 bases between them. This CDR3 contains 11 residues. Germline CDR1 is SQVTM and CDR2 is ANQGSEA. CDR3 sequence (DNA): TGCAGCGTCCGAGACCTCTATGGCTACACCTTC. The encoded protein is CSVRDLYGYTF.

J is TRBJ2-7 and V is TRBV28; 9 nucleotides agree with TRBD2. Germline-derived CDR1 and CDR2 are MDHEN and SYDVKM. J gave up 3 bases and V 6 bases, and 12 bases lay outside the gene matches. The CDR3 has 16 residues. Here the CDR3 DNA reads TGTGCCAGCAGATATAGCAGGGCTAGCGGGGTCTACGAGCAGTACTTC. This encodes CASRYSRASGVYEQYF.

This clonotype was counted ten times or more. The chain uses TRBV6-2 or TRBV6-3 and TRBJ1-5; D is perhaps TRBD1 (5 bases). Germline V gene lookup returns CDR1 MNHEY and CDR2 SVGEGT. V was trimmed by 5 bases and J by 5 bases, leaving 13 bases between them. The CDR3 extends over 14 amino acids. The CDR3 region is CASSPGTGDQPQHF. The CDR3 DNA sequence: TGTGCCAGCAGTCCAGGGACGGGGGATCAGCCCCAGCATTTT.

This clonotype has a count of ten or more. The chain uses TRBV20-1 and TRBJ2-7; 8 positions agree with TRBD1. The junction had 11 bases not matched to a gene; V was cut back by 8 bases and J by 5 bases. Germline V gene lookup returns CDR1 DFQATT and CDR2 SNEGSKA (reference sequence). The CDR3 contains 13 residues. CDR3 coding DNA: TGCAGTCTGCCGCAGGGGGCGGTAGACGAGCAGTACTTC. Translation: CSLPQGAVDEQYF.

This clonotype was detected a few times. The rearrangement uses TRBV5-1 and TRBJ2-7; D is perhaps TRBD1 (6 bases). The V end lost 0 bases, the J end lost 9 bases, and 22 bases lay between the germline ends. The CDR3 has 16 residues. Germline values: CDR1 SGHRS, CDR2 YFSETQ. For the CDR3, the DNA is TGCGCCAGCAGCTTGGAAATCTCCGGGACAACCCTTTCGCAGTACTTC. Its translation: CASSLEISGTTLSQYF.

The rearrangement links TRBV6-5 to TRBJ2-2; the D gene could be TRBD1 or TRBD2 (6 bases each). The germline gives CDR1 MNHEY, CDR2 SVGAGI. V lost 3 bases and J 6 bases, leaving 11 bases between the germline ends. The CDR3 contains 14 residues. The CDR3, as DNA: TGTGCCAGCAGTTATGTCGGGGGCTCCGGGGAGCTGTTTTTT. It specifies CASSYVGGSGELFF.

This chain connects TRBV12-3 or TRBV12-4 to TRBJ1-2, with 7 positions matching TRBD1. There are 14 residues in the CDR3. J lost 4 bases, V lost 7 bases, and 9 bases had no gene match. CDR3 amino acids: CASTSDRAGYGYTF. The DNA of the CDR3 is TGTGCCAGCACCTCAGACAGGGCTGGCTATGGCTACACCTTC.

The CDR3 loop is CAGQGAIYQPQHF. For the CDR3, the DNA is TGTGCCGGGCAGGGGGCGATTTATCAGCCCCAGCATTTT. The rearrangement uses TRBV28 and TRBJ1-5, with TRBD1 identical over 8 bases. The trim removed 11 bases at V and 5 bases at J, leaving 8 bases unmatched. The CDR3 runs to 13 residues. Germline CDR1 is MDHEN and CDR2 is SYDVKM.

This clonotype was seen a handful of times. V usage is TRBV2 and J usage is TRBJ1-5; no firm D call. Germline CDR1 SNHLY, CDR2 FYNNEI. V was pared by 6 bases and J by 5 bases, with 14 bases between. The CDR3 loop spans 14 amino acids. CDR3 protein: CASRIPYGDQPQHF. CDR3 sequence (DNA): TGTGCCAGCAGAATCCCGTACGGGGATCAGCCCCAGCATTTT.

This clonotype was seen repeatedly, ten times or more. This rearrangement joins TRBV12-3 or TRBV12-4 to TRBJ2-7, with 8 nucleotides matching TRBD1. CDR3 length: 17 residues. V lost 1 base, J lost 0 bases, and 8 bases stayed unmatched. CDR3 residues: CASSLVWRQGPSYEQYF. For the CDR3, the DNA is TGTGCCAGCAGTTTAGTATGGAGACAGGGGCCCTCCTACGAGCAGTACTTC.

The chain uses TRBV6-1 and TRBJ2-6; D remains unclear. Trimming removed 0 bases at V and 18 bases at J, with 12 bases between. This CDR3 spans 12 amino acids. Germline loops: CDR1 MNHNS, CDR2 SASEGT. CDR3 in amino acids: CASSEAWTFRTF. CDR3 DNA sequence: TGTGCCAGCAGTGAAGCCTGGACGTTTCGGACTTTC.

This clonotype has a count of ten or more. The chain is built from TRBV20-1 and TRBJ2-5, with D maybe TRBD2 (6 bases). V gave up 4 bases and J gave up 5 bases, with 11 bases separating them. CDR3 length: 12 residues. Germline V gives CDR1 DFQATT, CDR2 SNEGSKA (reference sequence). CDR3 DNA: TGCAGTGCTATGCGGGGAGTGGAGACCCAGTACTTC. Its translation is CSAMRGVETQYF.